These 23 T cell receptor beta chains were all obtained from the same sample, sequenced in a study of beta chain features in type 1 diabetes. Reverse transcription of all isolated RNA meant that expressed TCRB transcripts were sequenced. Clones were sequenced by immunoSEQ multiplex PCR, and TCRdb holds only the in-frame ones, with some missing. The sample lists approximately 150,000 clones, about a tenth seen once, with approximately 0.69% in the top ten. Sequencing used central memory CD4+ T cells from blood. The receptors derive from a woman between 40 and 55 years old in good health.

This clone was detected only a few times. The sample carries other DNA sequences with the same CDR3. V gene TRBV7-2 combines with J gene TRBJ2-7, with D unresolved. The CDR3 consists of 12 residues. V lost 4 bases, J lost 1 base, and 5 bases lay in between. Germline-derived CDR1 and CDR2 are SGHTA and FQGNSA. The CDR3 DNA reads as TGTGCCAGCAGCTCTTCTTCCTACGAGCAGTACTTC. As protein: CASSSSSYEQYF.

The J gene is TRBJ2-7, the V gene TRBV6-6, with D perhaps TRBD1 (6 bases). The CDR3 has 15 amino acids. Germline-derived CDR1 and CDR2 are MNHNY and SVGAGI (reference sequence). The ends were cut back, 6 bases at V and 3 bases at J, with 18 bases in the middle. CDR3 nucleotide sequence: TGTGCCAGCAGCCAAGGGGCAGGGGCAAGCTACGAGCAGTACTTC. Residues: CASSQGAGASYEQYF.

The rearrangement uses TRBV27 and TRBJ1-2; perhaps TRBD1 as D (6 bases). The length of the CDR3 is 12 residues. The V and J ends lost 4 bases and 5 bases respectively, with 8 bases between them. Germline lookup yields CDR1 MNHEY and CDR2 SMNVEV (reference sequence). The CDR3 here is CASSSGQYGYTF. The CDR3 DNA is TGTGCCAGCAGTTCTGGACAGTATGGCTACACCTTC.

The rearrangement uses TRBV19 and TRBJ1-2; tentatively, D is TRBD1 (6 bases). V was pared by 5 bases and J by 1 base, with 11 bases between. This CDR3 comprises 14 residues. In germline, CDR1 is LNHDA, CDR2 SQIVND (reference sequence). In DNA form, the CDR3 reads TGTGCCAGTAGTGGTACAGGGTTTAACTATGGCTACACCTTC. It encodes CASSGTGFNYGYTF.

This clone occurred a few times. The V call is TRBV27, the J call TRBJ1-3; no clear D gene. Trimming shortened V by 8 bases and J by 4 bases, and 12 bases separated the two germline ends. CDR1 MNHEY and CDR2 SMNVEV come from the germline V gene (reference sequence). The CDR3 extends over 13 amino acids. The CDR3 DNA follows: TGTGCCAGCTTCGCCGCGGGGGGAAACACCATATATTTT. Encoded protein: CASFAAGGNTIYF.

This clone has a handful of counts. CDR3 protein: CASSLVGRASNEQFF. The CDR3 nucleotides are TGTGCCAGCAGCTTGGTTGGCAGGGCATCCAATGAGCAGTTCTTC. The chain employs TRBV5-8 and TRBJ2-1, with D possibly TRBD1 on 5 matching bases. Germline V gene sequence: CDR1 SGHTS, CDR2 YDEGEE. The V end was cut by 0 bases, the J end by 6 bases, with 13 bases between. This CDR3 is 15 amino acids long.

The chain couples TRBV2 to TRBJ2-7, with a tentative D call TRBD2 (6 bases). The CDR3 loop spans 14 amino acids. V was cut by 6 bases and J by 2 bases, with 14 bases left in between. Germline-derived CDR1 and CDR2 are SNHLY and FYNNEI. Here the CDR3 DNA reads TGTGCCAGCAGGTTGAATAGCGGACCCTACGAGCAGTACTTC. This translates into CASRLNSGPYEQYF. Variable domain in full (rest from reference TRBV2 and TRBJ2-7): EPEVTQTPSHQVTQMGQEVILRCVPISNHLYFYWYRQILGQKVEFLVSFYNNEISEKSEIFDDQFSVERPDGSNFTLKIRSTKLEDSAMYFCASRLNSGPYEQYFGPGTRLTVT.

The chain employs TRBV19 and TRBJ2-4; 7 nucleotides line up with TRBD1. Germline loops: CDR1 LNHDA, CDR2 SQIVND (reference sequence). The CDR3 has 12 amino acids. V was pared by 7 bases and J by 9 bases, with 6 bases of the junction left unmatched. The CDR3 sequence: CASNRQGSIQYF. Written as DNA, the CDR3 is TGTGCCAGTAACCGACAGGGTTCCATTCAGTACTTC.

The rearrangement links TRBV14 to TRBJ2-5; 7 nucleotides match TRBD1. This CDR3 region has 13 residues. V shed 6 bases and J 4 bases; nucleotides not matched to a gene: 5. CDR1 and CDR2 (germline): SGHDN, FVKESK. The CDR3 reads CASSYRTGETQYF. The CDR3 coding sequence is TGTGCCAGCAGTTACCGGACAGGAGAGACCCAGTACTTC.

V gene TRBV7-9 combines with J gene TRBJ1-6; 8 bases align to TRBD1. Germline V gene data show CDR1 as SEHNR and CDR2 as FQNEAQ (reference sequence). Trimming cost V 2 bases and J 8 bases; bases outside gene matches: 2. The CDR3 is made up of 14 amino acids. CDR3 nucleotides: TGTGCCAGCAGCTTACAGGGGGCCGATTCACCCCTCCACTTT. Translation: CASSLQGADSPLHF.

The rearrangement uses TRBV2 and TRBJ2-3; no definite D call. V shed 7 bases and J shed 4 bases, with 6 bases lying between them. Germline V gives CDR1 SNHLY, CDR2 FYNNEI. The CDR3 is 11 amino acids. CDR3 sequence (DNA): TGTGCCAGCACCCCCGCAGATACGCAGTATTTT. This translates into CASTPADTQYF. The complete variable domain, with remaining parts taken from reference TRBV2 and TRBJ2-3, reads EPEVTQTPSHQVTQMGQEVILRCVPISNHLYFYWYRQILGQKVEFLVSFYNNEISEKSEIFDDQFSVERPDGSNFTLKIRSTKLEDSAMYFCASTPADTQYFGPGTRLTVL.

This clone was counted only a few times. The chain carries TRBV5-6 and TRBJ1-5; D might be TRBD1 (5 bases). V gave up 0 bases and J gave up 3 bases, with 7 bases separating them. This CDR3 spans 14 amino acids. The germline CDR1 and CDR2 sequences are SGHDT and YYEEEE. CDR3 residues: CASSLVGDNQPQHF. CDR3 nucleotides: TGTGCCAGCAGCTTGGTAGGGGACAATCAGCCCCAGCATTTT.

J is TRBJ2-2 and V is TRBV7-9, with TRBD2 identical over 7 bases. The ends lost 1 base at V and 7 bases at J; junction bases unmatched: 9. CDR3 length equals 16 residues. CDR1 and CDR2 (germline): SEHNR, FQNEAQ (reference sequence). The CDR3 coding sequence is TGTGCCAGCAGCTTAGTCCTGGGAGGGTTTAACGGGGAGCTGTTTTTT. This encodes CASSLVLGGFNGELFF.

This clone has only a few counts. The chain recombines TRBV19 with TRBJ1-1; D is undetermined. Trimming took 5 bases from V and 0 from J, leaving 7 bases between them. There are 13 residues in the CDR3. The germline V gene has CDR1 LNHDA and CDR2 SQIVND (reference sequence). CDR3 DNA sequence: TGTGCCAGTAGTCCCCAGGTGAACACTGAAGCTTTCTTT. Translation: CASSPQVNTEAFF.

V and J are TRBV7-9 and TRBJ1-5; D is possibly TRBD1 (5 bases). V lost 5 bases and J 7 bases, leaving 12 bases between the germline ends. This CDR3 has 13 amino acids. Germline-derived CDR1 and CDR2 are SEHNR and FQNEAQ (reference sequence). The DNA for the CDR3 is TGTGCCAGCAGCCTACAGAGACAGCAGCCCCAGCATTTT. It yields the protein CASSLQRQQPQHF.

V is TRBV7-2 and J is TRBJ1-2, with 7 bases that match TRBD1. Losses at the gene ends were 5 bases for V and 5 bases for J; bases not matched to a gene: 11. The CDR3 runs 15 residues. The germline gives CDR1 SGHTA, CDR2 FQGNSA. The CDR3 nucleotides are TGTGCCAGCAGCCCGGGACAGCGAATGATTTATGGCTACACCTTC. Protein sequence: CASSPGQRMIYGYTF.

The table lists this clone with a few counts. The V call is TRBV5-1, the J call TRBJ2-3, with 7 positions matching TRBD1. Looked up from germline, CDR1 is SGHRS and CDR2 is YFSETQ. The CDR3 runs 15 residues. The J segment lost 6 bases and the V segment lost 0 bases, leaving 7 bases of the junction unmatched. The CDR3 nucleotides are TGCGCCAGCAGCTTGGCAGGGGGTGATAGGGATACGCAGTATTTT. The encoded protein is CASSLAGGDRDTQYF.

The chain uses TRBV4-1 and TRBJ1-5; 7 bases agree with TRBD1. V was clipped by 2 bases and J by 4 bases; unmatched bases: 2. CDR3 length: 14 amino acids. Germline CDR1 reads MGHRA; CDR2 reads YSYEKL. The CDR3 coding sequence is TGCGCCAGCAGCCAAACGACAGGGAATCAGCCCCAGCATTTT. Residues: CASSQTTGNQPQHF.

The chain couples TRBV18 to TRBJ1-1; D remains ambiguous. The CDR3 has 12 amino acids. Deletions cut 1 base from V and 9 bases from J, with 9 bases between. From germline, CDR1 is KGHSH and CDR2 LQKENI. DNA for the CDR3: TGTGCCAGCTCACCACGCCGGGGTCAAGCTTTCTTT. This gives the protein CASSPRRGQAFF.

The chain has TRBV7-2 and TRBJ2-5, with D hard to call. The germline gives CDR1 SGHTA, CDR2 FQGNSA. This CDR3 region has 15 residues. With 2 bases removed from V and 1 base from J, the gap between germline ends came to 11 bases. The CDR3 sequence is CASSLHRTAQETQYF. For the CDR3, the DNA is TGTGCCAGCAGCTTACACAGAACAGCCCAAGAGACCCAGTACTTC.

The chain links TRBV4-3 to TRBJ1-1, with a tentative D call TRBD1 (6 bases). The V end lost 2 bases, the J end lost 0 bases, and 13 bases lay between the germline ends. CDR3 length: 16 residues. Per the germline V gene, CDR1 is LGHNA and CDR2 is YSLEER. CDR3 bases: TGCGCCAGCAGCCAACAGGGAGGGGGTTTGAACACTGAAGCTTTCTTT. Protein product: CASSQQGGGLNTEAFF.

The chain couples TRBV7-9 to TRBJ2-7; 7 bases are a match to TRBD1. Losses at the gene ends were 4 bases for V and 1 base for J; bases not matched to a gene: 1. The CDR3 has 13 amino acids. CDR1 and CDR2 from the germline V gene are SEHNR and FQNEAQ (reference sequence). CDR3 sequence: CASSSGQSYEQYF. The DNA of the CDR3 is TGTGCCAGCAGCTCGGGACAGTCCTACGAGCAGTACTTC.

The V and J genes are TRBV19 and TRBJ1-2; no definite D call. V was clipped by 7 bases and J by 2 bases, with 14 bases between them. Germline V gene sequence: CDR1 LNHDA, CDR2 SQIVND (reference sequence). The CDR3 totals 14 residues. CDR3 loop: CASTPGSHNYGYTF. DNA of the CDR3: TGTGCCAGTACCCCGGGATCCCACAACTATGGCTACACCTTC. Drawing the rest from reference TRBV19 and TRBJ1-2, the complete variable domain is DGGITQSPKYLFRKEGQNVTLSCEQNLNHDAMYWYRQDPGQGLRLIYYSQIVNDFQKGDIAEGYSVSREKKESFPLTVTSAQKNPTAFYLCASTPGSHNYGYTFGSGTRLTVV.